This TCR beta chain emerged from a study of cytomegalovirus exposure and HLA in healthy donors (dated by TCRdb to about 2017). Turning to the overall study: According to an earlier analysis of 550 to 750 of the donors, 150 million to 200 million T cells yielded 117 million unique TCR beta sequences and less than 300 Gb of sequence data. About 280 gigabases of sequencing data and some 85 million unique TCR sequences were included in an early release covering about 700 HLA-typed donors. Among the approximately 400 genotyped donors, around 81% belonged to the genetic ancestry cluster associated with self-reported Caucasian donors. The study was designed to test whether signatures of past pathogen exposure could be identified by cataloging public T cell receptors. Using immunosequencing, the study profiled T cell repertoires from 550 to 750 subjects and related those repertoires to cytomegalovirus serostatus. In addition to the first cohort of 500 to 850 subjects, a separate validation cohort of about 120 different subjects was used. To predict cytomegalovirus infection status, the study brought together high-throughput TCR immunosequencing, statistical association of individual TCRs with disease status, and machine learning. In a later analysis, previously published TCR beta repertoires from 550 to 750 donors were re-analyzed and high-resolution HLA genotyping was added so that TCR occurrence patterns could be studied. Rather than using new phenotypic data, the later analysis identified candidate immune exposures from TCR beta sequences and from how often those sequences occurred across donors. To decide whether each TCR beta V gene segment behaved as functional or pseudogenic, an earlier analysis of 587 of the donors relied on high-throughput TCR beta sequencing. Alongside the repertoire data, information on donor age, sex, ethnicity and CMV serostatus was compiled. Genome-wide SNP genotypes for about 55% of the roughly 670 donors were used in a later genetic analysis, which treated that subset as a discovery cohort. All discovery cohort repertoires had been generated on a single sequencing platform. Class I and class II HLA loci were covered by the typing at four-digit resolution. The number of typed donors differed by locus: roughly 620-640 for A, B, C, DRB1 and DQB1; 500 to 550 for DQA1; about 600 for DPA1; and around 450 for DPB1. Roughly 5 DR-DQ haplotypes were handled as single units for association and clustering because linkage in the cohort was strong. Among over 350 genotyped donors of the cohort, an average of approximately 230,000 unique TCR beta nucleotide sequences were sequenced per donor, around a sixth of them non-productive. Findings and caveats that apply to the study as a whole: A later analysis associated about 17,000 TCR beta sequences with specific HLA alleles at a false discovery rate of 0.05. Because counts were too low, some 17 rarely observed V segments, including chromosome 9 orphons, were excluded from the earlier analysis of 587 of the donors. Correlated functional status among segregating V segments might reflect linkage disequilibrium, but an unknown experimental factor could not be ruled out. The sequencing pipeline was judged likely to have produced a cluster of highly shared sequence variants as a technical artifact. This cohort had only TCR beta chains sequenced, and the lack of alpha or paired-chain data limited which features could be detected. It was suggested by the authors that the approach could potentially be generalized to other disease states and immunological phenotypes. A later analysis found that HLA-associated TCR beta chains were more clonally expanded and had lower generation probabilities than equally common non-associated chains. Three of the identified cytomegalovirus-associated TCR beta chains were confirmed in vitro to be specific for cytomegalovirus antigens. In an earlier analysis of a few hundred of the donors, most TCR beta V segments were observed in productive rearrangements about 87% or about 30% of the time, broadly matching IMGT annotations. In a later genetic analysis, a missense DCLRE1C variant was associated with V-gene and J-gene trimming of TCR beta chains, and the association was replicated in an independent cohort. CMV serostatus was the only immune exposure information available for the cohort. A later analysis reported that several top co-occurrence clusters appeared linked to parvovirus B19, influenza, CMV and Epstein-Barr virus. In both the original and validation cohorts, the classifier was reported to diagnose cytomegalovirus status with high specificity and sensitivity. The presence/absence analyses assumed that sequencing depth was roughly uniform across donors, and that assumption may not be true. Most TCR sequences were observed very rarely across donors, whereas some public TCRs were present in many individuals. Most CMV-associated TCR beta chains appeared to be HLA-restricted in a later analysis, and the HLA associations seemed to be driven largely by CMV exposure. HLA typing was unavailable for some donors at each locus, so association tests used only the typed subset. A later genetic analysis reported fewer N-insertions in productive TCRs among donors in an Asian-associated ancestry cluster than the roughly 700-donor mean. Assigning TCR associations to individual alleles was difficult when HLA alleles, especially DR and DQ, strongly co-occurred. In a later analysis, TCR association rates were found to vary across HLA loci, with the most associated TCRs seen for DRB1 alleles and the fewest for HLA-C alleles. A further reported finding was that TCR beta sequences accurately predicted the HLA-A and HLA-B alleles for most subjects in the first cohort. The study listed approximately 160 TCR beta chains as associated with cytomegalovirus.

This clone was detected only a few times. Its recognized antigen is unknown. The record has no base qualities; no much larger clone is one base away. The cohort consisted of 650 to 700 healthy bone marrow donors. At the time of sampling, every cohort member was nominally healthy, though immune exposures that went unrecorded were likely present. The donor was CMV seropositive and was included in the group of around 300 seropositive cohort members. Every donor gave a peripheral blood sample, and the peripheral blood mononuclear cells from that sample were used for TCR beta sequencing. Genomic DNA was extracted from the blood cell samples with the Qiagen DNeasy Blood Extraction Kit. Library preparation employed the immunoSEQ multiplex PCR assay. For the multiplex PCR, a mixture combining 60 forward primers for TCR Vbeta segments and 13 reverse primers for TCR Jbeta segments was used. The CDR3 region of rearranged TCR beta genes was amplified from genomic DNA by a multiplex PCR assay. The amplified TCR beta libraries were sequenced on the Illumina HiSeq System as 87-base-pair reads. Per the source publication's procedure: In a later analysis, some 80 million unique TCR beta chains were counted across the 500 to 700 repertoires, and roughly 10 million of these chains were shared by at least two donors. A nearest-neighbor algorithm error-corrected the raw reads and collapsed the reads into unique sequences, merging closely related sequences to remove PCR and sequencing errors. To assign V, D and J gene segments, CDR3 sequences were aligned to IMGT reference sequences. Each retained sequence needed at least a six-nucleotide match to both a V gene segment and a J gene segment. Rearrangements were called productive when the CDR3 lacked stop codons and stayed in frame with V and J; all others were non-productive. Following IMGT convention, CDR3 was defined as the stretch from the second conserved V-encoded cysteine up to the conserved J-encoded phenylalanine. Sequences without an unambiguous match to a single V gene segment were excluded from the earlier analysis of approximately 600 of the donors. An earlier analysis of almost 600 of the donors classified V segments as functional when productive rearrangements were above 56.7% and as segregating when the standard deviation between donors was above 5%. To diagnose cytomegalovirus status from the catalog of TCR beta chain sequences, a statistical classification framework was built. V and J gene assignment, in a later analysis, came from comparing TCR nucleotide sequences with IMGT/GENE-DB human TR gene sequences. In a later analysis, CDR3 sequences and most-parsimonious VDJ recombination scenarios were assigned using the TCRdist pipeline. In a later analysis, each TCR beta chain was defined by its CDR3 amino acid sequence together with its V-gene family, and reads lacking a unique V-gene family were excluded. To address suspected cross-contamination and a sequencing artifact, a later analysis removed 592 highly shared, low-generation-probability nucleotide sequences. In a later analysis, a clonal expansion index for each public chain was calculated from normalized within-repertoire ranks of inferred template counts. In a later analysis, generation probabilities were computed with a VDJ recombination model fitted to out-of-frame rearrangements, and the resulting probabilities were checked against IGoR. In a later analysis, hypergeometric tests were used to score TCR-TCR, TCR-HLA and TCR-CMV co-occurrence, with a repertoire-size bias correction applied to TCR pairs. To estimate false discovery rates, a later analysis permuted the HLA or CMV assignments 20 times. In a later analysis, co-occurring TCRs were grouped using DBSCAN, and TCRdist sequence similarity was added for clustering within HLA-allele-positive subsets. Repertoires with fewer than 30,000 or more than 120,000 public chains, plus five repertoires with anomalous nucleotide sharing, were excluded from co-occurrence clustering. Imported from immuneACCESS, the table was reduced by TCRdb to in-frame sequences with V and J called. These copies leave out some clones; in studies compared against another copy, an unresolved V gene accounts for under half, and the cause of the remainder is not known. V, J and clone size were drawn from that table, and D and trimming were deduced from the DNA. Within this sample are about 81,000 clones, with 77% of them counted one time only. The ten largest clones represent 2.5% to 3.5% of the sample.

Sequencing input: PBMCs. The sequence was obtained from a man aged 45-65 years in good health and CMV-seropositive.

The CDR3 here reads CASSLTGLVRGYEQYF. The nucleotides read TGTGCCAGCAGCTTGACCGGGCTAGTGCGGGGCTACGAGCAGTACTTC. Rearrangement joined TRBV5-4 to TRBJ2-7; possibly the D gene is TRBD2, per 6 matching bases. Including cysteine and phenylalanine, the CDR3 has 16 amino acids. The retained sequence is limited to the CDR3, 48 bases, with the frame set at the first base. The junction carries 17 bases between V and J, which are trimmed by 1 base and 3 bases respectively. Taken from the germline V gene (reference sequence), the CDR1 and CDR2 loops are SGHNT and YYREEE. Extended through the reference TRBV5-4 and TRBJ2-7 proteins, this CDR3 yields the full variable domain: ETGVTQSPTHLIKTRGQQVTLRCSSQSGHNTVSWYQQALGQGPQFIFQYYREEENGRGNFPPRFSGLQFPNYSSELNVNALELDDSALYLCASSLTGLVRGYEQYFGPGTRLTVT.